Listed here are 21 T cell receptor beta chains from one sample, sequenced in a study of cytomegalovirus exposure and HLA in healthy donors. In the PCR, 60 Vbeta and 13 Jbeta primers were used. Clones were read by immunoSEQ multiplex PCR, and TCRdb kept only the in-frame ones, dropping some. Among approximately 110,000 clones listed, 65% to 75% were seen once. The sample taken for sequencing was PBMCs. Receptors originate from a man aged 35-49 years in good health and CMV-seropositive.

This clone was seen a handful of times. The rearrangement uses TRBV6-5 and TRBJ2-2; TRBD1 is a possible D gene (5 bases). The CDR3 extends over 13 amino acids. CDR1 and CDR2 from the germline V gene are MNHEY and SVGAGI. Trimming cost V 5 bases and J 3 bases, with 7 bases left between them. The DNA of the CDR3 is TGTGCCAGCAGTGAAGGGGACACCGGGGAGCTGTTTTTT. It encodes CASSEGDTGELFF.

This clone showed up just a few times. The chain uses TRBV7-9 and TRBJ1-1; 8 positions match TRBD1. This CDR3 has 14 amino acids. V gave up 4 bases and J gave up 6 bases; unmatched junction bases: 7. Germline V gene data show CDR1 as SEHNR and CDR2 as FQNEAQ (reference sequence). CDR3 DNA sequence: TGTGCCAGCAGCTCCTCAGGGGGCGAGGCTGAAGCTTTCTTT. Amino acids: CASSSSGGEAEAFF.

The J gene is TRBJ2-5, the V gene TRBV7-2, with D hard to call. V lost 5 bases to trimming and J lost 7 bases, with 20 bases between them. This CDR3 has 15 residues. Germline CDR1 SGHTA, CDR2 FQGNSA. The CDR3 DNA sequence: TGTGCCAGCAGCCCCCCGCCAGGCTCATTCCGGACCCAGTACTTC. Its translation is CASSPPPGSFRTQYF.

The chain has TRBV6-1 and TRBJ2-3; tentative D call: TRBD2 (5 bases). In germline, CDR1 is MNHNS, CDR2 SASEGT. V lost 4 bases, J lost 3 bases, and 5 bases lay in between. CDR3 length equals 12 residues. The CDR3 is CASSAGTDTQYF. In DNA form, the CDR3 reads TGTGCCAGCAGTGCGGGGACAGATACGCAGTATTTT.

This chain links TRBV5-4 with TRBJ2-3, with D unresolved. The V and J ends lost 5 bases and 0 bases respectively, with 4 bases between them. This CDR3 spans 12 amino acids. Germline CDR1 and CDR2: SGHNT and YYREEE (reference sequence). The CDR3 nucleotides read TGTGCCAGCAGGAGTAGCACAGATACGCAGTATTTT. As protein: CASRSSTDTQYF.

In its sample, this clone was seen a few times. The gene calls are TRBV25-1 and TRBJ1-2; D unclear. The CDR3 length is 11 residues. With 8 bases removed from V and 4 bases from J, the gap between germline ends came to 8 bases. Germline V lookup: CDR1 MGHDK, CDR2 SYGVNS. The CDR3 is CASSESYGYTF. DNA of the CDR3: TGTGCCAGCTCCGAGAGCTATGGCTACACCTTC.

The chain couples TRBV5-5 to TRBJ1-1, with D possibly being TRBD1 (5 bases). The CDR3 extends over 14 amino acids. Between the trimmed V and J ends, which lost 3 bases and 2 bases, there was a span of 11 bases. CDR1 is SGHKS and CDR2 is YYEKEE in the germline V gene (reference sequence). CDR3 amino acids: CASSSAGRNTEAFF. Here the CDR3 DNA reads TGTGCCAGCAGCTCGGCAGGGCGAAACACTGAAGCTTTCTTT.

J is TRBJ2-5 and V is TRBV6-5; 10 bases line up with TRBD2. The CDR3 has 14 amino acids. CDR1 is MNHEY and CDR2 is SVGAGI in the germline V gene. With 6 bases clipped from V and 5 bases from J, the junction kept 6 bases outside the gene matches. CDR3 DNA sequence: TGTGCCAGCAGCTCCGGGACTAGCGAGGAGACCCAGTACTTC. Protein product: CASSSGTSEETQYF.

This chain joins TRBV19 and TRBJ2-3; TRBD1 matches 9 bases. The CDR3 extends over 16 amino acids. Germline CDR1 LNHDA, CDR2 SQIVND (reference sequence). V lost 5 bases, J lost 1 base, and 7 bases stayed unmatched. CDR3 amino acids: CASSSQGALGTDTQYF. Written as DNA, the CDR3 is TGTGCCAGTAGTTCACAGGGGGCTCTGGGCACAGATACGCAGTATTTT.

This rearrangement joins TRBV18 to TRBJ1-2; possibly TRBD1 for D (6 bases). The CDR3 runs to 13 residues. Germline-derived CDR1 and CDR2 are KGHSH and LQKENI. The V end lost 3 bases, the J end lost 8 bases, and 13 bases lay between the germline ends. The DNA for the CDR3 is TGTGCCAGCTCACCCGACGGGGGGCAAGGCTACACCTTC. Protein product: CASSPDGGQGYTF.

The CDR3 spells CASSRDRAHTGELFF. CDR3 coding DNA: TGCGCCAGCAGCAGAGACAGGGCCCACACCGGGGAGCTGTTTTTT. V usage is TRBV5-1 and J usage is TRBJ2-2, with 7 bases identical to TRBD1. CDR1 is SGHRS, CDR2 YFSETQ, per germline. The junction had 6 bases not matched to a gene; V was cut back by 4 bases and J by 3 bases. This CDR3 comprises 15 residues.

This chain links TRBV6-5 with TRBJ2-1; tentative D call: TRBD2 (5 bases). Trimming left V 4 bases short and J 2 bases short, with 9 bases between. The CDR3 loop spans 14 amino acids. Germline values: CDR1 MNHEY, CDR2 SVGAGI. The CDR3, as DNA: TGTGCCAGCAGTTTGGGGAGAACCTACAATGAGCAGTTCTTC. It codes for CASSLGRTYNEQFF.

The chain is built from TRBV15 and TRBJ2-3, with D maybe TRBD2 (6 bases). V was shortened by 3 bases and J by 8 bases, with 9 bases between the two germline ends. CDR1 LNHNV and CDR2 YYDKDF come from the germline V gene (reference sequence). This CDR3 contains 12 residues. This chain's CDR3 is CATSRPGGTQYF. The CDR3 DNA reads as TGTGCCACCAGCAGGCCCGGGGGTACGCAGTATTTT.

The rearrangement uses TRBV5-1 and TRBJ2-2, with D perhaps TRBD2 (6 bases). The CDR3 contains 17 residues. V shed 3 bases and J shed 4 bases, with 19 bases lying between them. Germline V gives CDR1 SGHRS, CDR2 YFSETQ. CDR3 loop: CASSSAFVGAGTGELFF. The CDR3 DNA reads TGCGCCAGCAGCTCCGCCTTCGTGGGAGCGGGCACCGGGGAGCTGTTTTTT.

The V call is TRBV9, the J call TRBJ1-4; unclear D gene. Germline lookup yields CDR1 SGDLS and CDR2 YYNGEE. V was clipped by 4 bases and J by 8 bases, with 18 bases between them. The CDR3 is 15 amino acids. The CDR3 region has the DNA TGTGCCAGCAGCTCGAGACCCCTAGATCGGGAAAAACTGTTTTTT. Its protein product is CASSSRPLDREKLFF.

The chain recombines TRBV5-1 with TRBJ2-5; TRBD1 matches at 10 bases. The J segment lost 5 bases and the V segment lost 4 bases, leaving 5 bases of the junction unmatched. Germline assignment: CDR1 SGHRS and CDR2 YFSETQ. The CDR3 runs to 14 residues. The CDR3 is CASSRDRGEETQYF. For the CDR3, the DNA is TGCGCCAGCAGCCGGGACAGGGGCGAGGAGACCCAGTACTTC.

This clone was seen only once. CDR3 nucleotide sequence: TGCGCCAGCAGTGAGGGGACTAGAGTAACAGATACGCAGTATTTT. Translated: CASSEGTRVTDTQYF. V is TRBV10-1 and J is TRBJ2-3; TRBD2 matches at 8 bases. The junction had 4 bases not matched to a gene; V was cut back by 2 bases and J by 3 bases. Germline CDR1 and CDR2: WNHNN and SYGVQD (reference sequence). The CDR3 consists of 15 residues.

V and J are TRBV9 and TRBJ2-5, with TRBD2 matching 7 bases. The CDR3 is made up of 22 amino acids. CDR1 is SGDLS, CDR2 YYNGEE, per germline. V dropped 3 bases and J dropped 5; count of bases not matched to a gene: 31. The CDR3 region is CASSGGTINSPDRLTPQETQYF. The CDR3 DNA follows: TGTGCCAGCAGCGGCGGGACTATTAACTCCCCAGACCGTTTAACTCCCCAGGAGACCCAGTACTTC.

This clone came up a few times. The rearrangement joins TRBV5-1 to TRBJ1-2; 9 bases map to TRBD1. V was pared by 3 bases and J by 10 bases, with 10 bases of the junction left unmatched. CDR1 is SGHRS and CDR2 is YFSETQ in the germline V gene. The CDR3 runs to 14 residues. For the CDR3, the DNA is TGCGCCAGCAGCTCGACAGGGGGGGATAATGTCTACACCTTC. Its protein product is CASSSTGGDNVYTF.

The chain links TRBV29-1 to TRBJ1-2; D gene ambiguous. The CDR3 runs to 12 residues. Germline CDR1 reads SQVTM; CDR2 reads ANQGSEA. V lost 0 bases, J lost 5 bases, and 7 bases lay in between. CDR3 region: CSVEDSVYGYTF. CDR3 DNA sequence: TGCAGCGTTGAAGATTCTGTTTATGGCTACACCTTC.

The chain has TRBV2 and TRBJ2-5; 12 nucleotides match TRBD2. V shed 6 bases and J 5 bases; nucleotides not matched to a gene: 13. The CDR3 is 17 amino acids. Germline V gene sequence: CDR1 SNHLY, CDR2 FYNNEI. CDR3 loop: CASRDMTSGSRMETQYF. DNA of the CDR3: TGTGCCAGCAGGGACATGACTAGCGGGAGTAGGATGGAGACCCAGTACTTC.